Detailed here is one T cell receptor (beta chain). These data belong to a study of control samples from healthy donors and cancer patients. Looked up from germline, CDR1 is SGHTA and CDR2 is FQGTGA. V lost 5 bases and J lost 0, with 18 bases in between. The CDR3 is made up of 17 amino acids. Only in-frame clones appear in the TCRdb table, and some are missing; sequencing was by immunoSEQ multiplex PCR. Of 100,000 to 150,000 clones listed, approximately 92% are singletons. The chain combines TRBV7-3 with TRBJ2-3; TRBD2 is a possible D gene (5 bases). The specimen was blood. The source of this sequence is a man aged 40-49 years in good health. The CDR3 DNA follows: TGTGCCAGCAGCCGGGTTTTGCGAGGGCCTAGCACAGATACGCAGTATTTT. This codes for CASSRVLRGPSTDTQYF.